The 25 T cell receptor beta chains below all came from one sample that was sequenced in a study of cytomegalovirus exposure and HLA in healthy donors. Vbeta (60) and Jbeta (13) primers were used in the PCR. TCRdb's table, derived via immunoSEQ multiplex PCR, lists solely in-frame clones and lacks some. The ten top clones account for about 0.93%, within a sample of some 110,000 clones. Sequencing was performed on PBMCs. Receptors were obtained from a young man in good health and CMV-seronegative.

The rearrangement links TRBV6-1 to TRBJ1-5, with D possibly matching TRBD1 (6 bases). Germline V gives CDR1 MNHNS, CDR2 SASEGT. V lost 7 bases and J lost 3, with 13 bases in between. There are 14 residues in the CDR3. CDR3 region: CASNPTGINQPQHF. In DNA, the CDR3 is TGTGCCAGCAACCCAACAGGGATCAATCAGCCCCAGCATTTT.

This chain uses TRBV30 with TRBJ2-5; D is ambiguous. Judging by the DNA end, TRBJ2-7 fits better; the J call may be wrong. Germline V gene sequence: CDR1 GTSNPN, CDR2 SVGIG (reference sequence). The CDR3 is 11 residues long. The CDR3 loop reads CAWSLLNEQYF. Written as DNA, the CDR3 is TGTGCCTGGAGTCTCTTGAACGAGCAGTACTTC.

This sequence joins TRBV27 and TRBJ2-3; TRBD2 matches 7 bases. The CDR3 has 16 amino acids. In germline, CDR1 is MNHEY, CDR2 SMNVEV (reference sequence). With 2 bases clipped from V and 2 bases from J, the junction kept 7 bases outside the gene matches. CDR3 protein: CASSLSPGGLTDTQYF. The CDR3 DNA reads TGTGCCAGCAGTTTAAGTCCGGGGGGACTCACAGATACGCAGTATTTT.

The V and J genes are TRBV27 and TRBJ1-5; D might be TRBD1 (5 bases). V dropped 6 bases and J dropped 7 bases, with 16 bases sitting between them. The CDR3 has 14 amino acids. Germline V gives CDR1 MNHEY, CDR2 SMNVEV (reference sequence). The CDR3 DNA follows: TGTGCCAGCAGCCCCGGGGGGGGAGGGCAGCCCCAGCATTTT. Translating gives CASSPGGGGQPQHF.

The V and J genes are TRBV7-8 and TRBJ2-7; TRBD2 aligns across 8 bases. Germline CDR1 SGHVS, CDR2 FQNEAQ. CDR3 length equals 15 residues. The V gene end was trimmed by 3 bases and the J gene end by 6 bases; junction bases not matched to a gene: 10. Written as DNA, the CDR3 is TGTGCCAGCAGCTTCCAAGTAGCGGGGACGGGCGAGCAGTACTTC. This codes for CASSFQVAGTGEQYF.

CDR3 in amino acids: CASSVSGAYEQYF. The CDR3 DNA reads TGTGCCAGCAGTGTCTCGGGGGCCTACGAGCAGTACTTC. The chain is built from TRBV2 and TRBJ2-7; TRBD2 might be the D (6 bases). CDR1 SNHLY and CDR2 FYNNEI come from the germline V gene. This CDR3 comprises 13 residues. Trimming shortened V by 4 bases and J by 2 bases, and 9 bases separated the two germline ends.

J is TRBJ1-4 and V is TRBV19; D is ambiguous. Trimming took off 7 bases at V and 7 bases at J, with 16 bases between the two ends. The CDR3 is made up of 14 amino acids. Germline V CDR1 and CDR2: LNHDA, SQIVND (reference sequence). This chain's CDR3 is CASKIGGGGEKLFF. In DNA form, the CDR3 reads TGTGCCAGTAAAATTGGCGGAGGAGGTGAAAAACTGTTTTTT.

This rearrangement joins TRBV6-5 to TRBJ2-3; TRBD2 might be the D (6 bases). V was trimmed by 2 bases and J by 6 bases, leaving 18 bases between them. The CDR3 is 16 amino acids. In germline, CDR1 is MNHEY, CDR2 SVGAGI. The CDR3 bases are TGTGCCAGCAGTTACCTAAAAGCGGGTCTGGGGGATACGCAGTATTTT. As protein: CASSYLKAGLGDTQYF.

The CDR3 loop is CASSGGTGSSEQYF. CDR3 DNA: TGTGCCAGCAGCGGCGGGACAGGGTCTAGCGAGCAGTACTTC. This chain links TRBV9 with TRBJ2-7; 9 bases match TRBD1. The germline gives CDR1 SGDLS, CDR2 YYNGEE. The CDR3 runs to 14 residues. V dropped 3 bases and J dropped 6; count of bases not matched to a gene: 7. Together with reference TRBV9 and TRBJ2-7, the CDR3 gives the full variable domain: DSGVTQTPKHLITATGQRVTLRCSPRSGDLSVYWYQQSLDQGLQFLIQYYNGEERAKGNILERFSAQQFPDLHSELNLSSLELGDSALYFCASSGGTGSSEQYFGPGTRLTVT.

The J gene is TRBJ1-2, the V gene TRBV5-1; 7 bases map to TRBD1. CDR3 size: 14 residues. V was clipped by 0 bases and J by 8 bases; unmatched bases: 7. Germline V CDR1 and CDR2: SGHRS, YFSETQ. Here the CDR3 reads CASSLGQGTRGYTF. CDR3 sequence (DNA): TGCGCCAGCAGCTTGGGACAGGGAACGAGGGGCTACACCTTC.

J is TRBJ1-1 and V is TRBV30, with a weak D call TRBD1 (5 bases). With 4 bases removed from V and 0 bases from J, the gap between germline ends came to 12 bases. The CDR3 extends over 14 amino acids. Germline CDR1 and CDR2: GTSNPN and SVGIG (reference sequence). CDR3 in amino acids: CAWIWGRMNTEAFF. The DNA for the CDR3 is TGTGCCTGGATCTGGGGCAGAATGAACACTGAAGCTTTCTTT.

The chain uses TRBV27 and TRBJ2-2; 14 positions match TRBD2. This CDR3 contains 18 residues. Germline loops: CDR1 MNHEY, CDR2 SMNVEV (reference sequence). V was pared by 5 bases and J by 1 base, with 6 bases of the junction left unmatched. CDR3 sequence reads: CASSDGLAGGQNTGELFF. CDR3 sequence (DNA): TGTGCCAGCAGTGATGGACTAGCGGGGGGCCAGAACACCGGGGAGCTGTTTTTT.

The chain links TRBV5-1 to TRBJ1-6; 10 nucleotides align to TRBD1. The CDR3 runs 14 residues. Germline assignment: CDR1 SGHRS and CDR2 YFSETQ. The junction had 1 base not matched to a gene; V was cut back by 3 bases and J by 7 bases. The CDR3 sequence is CASSSGQGNSPLHF. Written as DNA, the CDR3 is TGCGCCAGCAGCTCGGGACAGGGGAATTCACCCCTCCACTTT.

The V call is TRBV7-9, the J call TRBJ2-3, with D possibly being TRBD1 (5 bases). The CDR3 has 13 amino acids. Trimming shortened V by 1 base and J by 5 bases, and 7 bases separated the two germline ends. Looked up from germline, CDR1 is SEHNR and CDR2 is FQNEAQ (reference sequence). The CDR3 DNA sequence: TGTGCCAGCAGCTTAGAGGGGAAAGATACGCAGTATTTT. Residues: CASSLEGKDTQYF.

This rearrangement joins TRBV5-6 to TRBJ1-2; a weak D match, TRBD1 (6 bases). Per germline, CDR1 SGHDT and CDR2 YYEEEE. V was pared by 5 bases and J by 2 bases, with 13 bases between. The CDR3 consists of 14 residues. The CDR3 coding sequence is TGTGCCAGCAGTTGGCAGCAGGGGAACTATGGCTACACCTTC. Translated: CASSWQQGNYGYTF.

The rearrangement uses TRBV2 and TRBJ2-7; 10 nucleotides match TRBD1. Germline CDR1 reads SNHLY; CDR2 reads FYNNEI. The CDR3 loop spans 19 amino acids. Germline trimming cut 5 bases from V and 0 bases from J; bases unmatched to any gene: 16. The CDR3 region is CASSSSGTGVPSYSYEQYF. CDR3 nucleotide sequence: TGTGCCAGCAGTTCCTCCGGGACAGGGGTACCGTCCTACTCCTACGAGCAGTACTTC.

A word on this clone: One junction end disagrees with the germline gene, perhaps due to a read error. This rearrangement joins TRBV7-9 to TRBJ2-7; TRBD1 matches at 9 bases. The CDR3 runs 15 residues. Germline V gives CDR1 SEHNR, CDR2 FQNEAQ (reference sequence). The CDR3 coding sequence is TGTGCCAGCAGCACGGGGACAGGGCGGCCCCCAAGTCTTCACTTC. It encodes CASSTGTGRPPSLHF.

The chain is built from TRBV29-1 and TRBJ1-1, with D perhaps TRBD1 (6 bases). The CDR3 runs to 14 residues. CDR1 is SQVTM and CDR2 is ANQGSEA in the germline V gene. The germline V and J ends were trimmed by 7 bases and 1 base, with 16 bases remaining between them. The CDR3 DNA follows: TGCAGCGCGAAGAGGACAGTGGAGAACACTGAAGCTTTCTTT. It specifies CSAKRTVENTEAFF.

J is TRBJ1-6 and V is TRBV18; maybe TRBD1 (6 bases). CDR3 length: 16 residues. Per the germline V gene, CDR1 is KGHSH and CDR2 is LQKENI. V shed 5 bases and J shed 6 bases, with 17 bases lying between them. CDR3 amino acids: CASSTISQGFNSPLHF. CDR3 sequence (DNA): TGTGCCAGCTCAACAATCTCTCAGGGGTTTAATTCACCCCTCCACTTT. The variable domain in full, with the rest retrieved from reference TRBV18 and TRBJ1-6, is NAGVMQNPRHLVRRRGQEARLRCSPMKGHSHVYWYRQLPEEGLKFMVYLQKENIIDESGMPKERFSAEFPKEGPSILRIQQVVRGDSAAYFCASSTISQGFNSPLHFGNGTRLTVT.

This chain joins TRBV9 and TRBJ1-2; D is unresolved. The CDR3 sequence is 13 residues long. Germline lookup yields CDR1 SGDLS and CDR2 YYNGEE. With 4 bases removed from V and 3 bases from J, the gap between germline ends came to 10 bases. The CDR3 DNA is TGTGCCAGCAGCCTGCAAGCGGACTATGGCTACACCTTC. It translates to CASSLQADYGYTF.

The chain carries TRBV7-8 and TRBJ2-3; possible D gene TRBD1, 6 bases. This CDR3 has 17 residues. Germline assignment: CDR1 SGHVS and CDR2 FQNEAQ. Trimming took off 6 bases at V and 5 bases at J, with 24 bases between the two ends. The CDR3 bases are TGTGCCAGCAGTTTTACCCCTCGGGGACACGAGGTAGATACGCAGTATTTT. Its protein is CASSFTPRGHEVDTQYF.

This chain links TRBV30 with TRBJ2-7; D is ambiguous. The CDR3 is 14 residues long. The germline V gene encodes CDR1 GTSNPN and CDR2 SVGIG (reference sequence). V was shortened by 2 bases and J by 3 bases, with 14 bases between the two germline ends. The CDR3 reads CAWSKIHWLYEQYF. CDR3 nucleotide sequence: TGTGCCTGGAGTAAGATACATTGGCTCTACGAGCAGTACTTC.

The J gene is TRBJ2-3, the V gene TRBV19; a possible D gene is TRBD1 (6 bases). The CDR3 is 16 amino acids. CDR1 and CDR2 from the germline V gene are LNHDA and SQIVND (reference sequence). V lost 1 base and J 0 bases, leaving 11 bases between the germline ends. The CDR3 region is CASSIVMGASTDTQYF. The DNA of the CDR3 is TGTGCCAGTAGTATAGTAATGGGGGCCAGCACAGATACGCAGTATTTT. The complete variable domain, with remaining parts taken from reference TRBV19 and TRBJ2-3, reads DGGITQSPKYLFRKEGQNVTLSCEQNLNHDAMYWYRQDPGQGLRLIYYSQIVNDFQKGDIAEGYSVSREKKESFPLTVTSAQKNPTAFYLCASSIVMGASTDTQYFGPGTRLTVL.

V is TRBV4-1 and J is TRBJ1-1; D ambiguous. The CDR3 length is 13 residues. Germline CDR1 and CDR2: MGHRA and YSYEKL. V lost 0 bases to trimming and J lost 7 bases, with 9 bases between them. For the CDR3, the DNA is TGCGCCAGCAGCCAAGACCGACTAATTGAAGCTTTCTTT. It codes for CASSQDRLIEAFF.

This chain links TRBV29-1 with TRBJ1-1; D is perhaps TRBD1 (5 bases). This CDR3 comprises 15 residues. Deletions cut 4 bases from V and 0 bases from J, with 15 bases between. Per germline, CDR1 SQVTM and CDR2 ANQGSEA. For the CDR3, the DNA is TGCAGCGTTGGATTGGGATGGGGCATGAACACTGAAGCTTTCTTT. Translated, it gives CSVGLGWGMNTEAFF.